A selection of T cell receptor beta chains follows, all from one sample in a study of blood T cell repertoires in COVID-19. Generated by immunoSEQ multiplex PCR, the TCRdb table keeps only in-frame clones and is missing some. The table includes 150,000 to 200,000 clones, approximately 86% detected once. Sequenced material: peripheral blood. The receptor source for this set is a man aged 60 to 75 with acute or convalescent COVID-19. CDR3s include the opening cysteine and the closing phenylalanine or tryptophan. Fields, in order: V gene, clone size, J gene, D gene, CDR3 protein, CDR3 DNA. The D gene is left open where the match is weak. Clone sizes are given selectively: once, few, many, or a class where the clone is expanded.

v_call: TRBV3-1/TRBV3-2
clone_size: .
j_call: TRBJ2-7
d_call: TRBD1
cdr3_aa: CASSQRRTGTPYEQYF
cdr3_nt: TGTGCCAGCAGCCAACGTCGGACAGGGACCCCCTACGAGCAGTACTTC

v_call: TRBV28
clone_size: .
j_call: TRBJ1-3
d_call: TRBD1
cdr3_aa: CASSSMTGQGNTIYF
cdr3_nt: TGTGCCAGCAGTTCCATGACAGGGCAAGGAAACACCATATATTTT

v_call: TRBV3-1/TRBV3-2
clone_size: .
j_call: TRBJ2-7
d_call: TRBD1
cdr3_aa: CASSQDRGPLEQYF
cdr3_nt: TGTGCCAGCAGCCAGGACAGGGGGCCCCTCGAGCAGTACTTC

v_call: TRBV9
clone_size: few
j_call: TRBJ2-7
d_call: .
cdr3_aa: CASSARAGSWEQYF
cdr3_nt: TGTGCCAGCAGCGCCAGGGCAGGGTCTTGGGAGCAGTACTTC

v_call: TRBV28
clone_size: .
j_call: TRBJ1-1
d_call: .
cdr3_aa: CASRGVLAGAFF
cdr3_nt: TGTGCCAGCAGGGGGGTACTAGCGGGAGCTTTCTTT

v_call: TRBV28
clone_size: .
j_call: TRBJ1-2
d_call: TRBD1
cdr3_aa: CASSSGVGQGSLGYTF
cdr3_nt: TGTGCCAGCAGTTCTGGGGTCGGACAGGGAAGTCTGGGCTACACCTTC

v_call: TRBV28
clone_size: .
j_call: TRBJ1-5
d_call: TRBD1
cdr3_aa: CASLGAGTGGRNQPQHF
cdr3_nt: TGTGCCAGCCTCGGAGCCGGGACAGGGGGGCGAAATCAGCCCCAGCATTTT

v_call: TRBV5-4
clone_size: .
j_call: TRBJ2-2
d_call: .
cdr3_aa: CASSLVGTEGELFF
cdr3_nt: TGTGCCAGCAGCTTAGTCGGGACTGAGGGGGAGCTGTTTTTT

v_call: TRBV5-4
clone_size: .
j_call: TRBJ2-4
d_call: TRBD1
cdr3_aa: CASSYQTGYKNIQYF
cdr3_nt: TGTGCCAGCAGCTACCAGACAGGGTACAAAAACATTCAGTACTTC

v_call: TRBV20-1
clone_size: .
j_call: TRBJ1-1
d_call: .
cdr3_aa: CSASAAGKAFF
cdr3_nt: TGCAGTGCGTCGGCGGCTGGAAAAGCTTTCTTT

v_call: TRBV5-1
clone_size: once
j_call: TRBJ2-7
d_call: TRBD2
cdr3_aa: CASSLLAGEAYEQYF
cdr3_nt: TGCGCCAGCAGCTTACTAGCGGGAGAGGCCTACGAGCAGTACTTC

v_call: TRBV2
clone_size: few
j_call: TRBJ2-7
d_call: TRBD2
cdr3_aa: CASARGLAGAEQYF
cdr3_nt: TGTGCCAGCGCACGAGGGCTAGCGGGAGCCGAGCAGTACTTC

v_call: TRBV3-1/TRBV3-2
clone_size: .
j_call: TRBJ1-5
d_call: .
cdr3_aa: CASSRTVYNQPQHF
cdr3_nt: TGTGCCAGCAGCCGGACAGTTTATAATCAGCCCCAGCATTTT

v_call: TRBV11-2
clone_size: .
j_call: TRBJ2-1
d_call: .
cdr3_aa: CASSLLRGNNEQFF
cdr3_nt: TGTGCCAGCAGCTTACTGCGGGGCAACAATGAGCAGTTCTTC

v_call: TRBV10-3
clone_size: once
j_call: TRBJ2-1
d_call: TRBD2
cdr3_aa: CATALQGVAGGPIYNEQFF
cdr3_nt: TGTGCCACCGCCCTACAGGGGGTAGCGGGAGGGCCTATTTACAATGAGCAGTTCTTC

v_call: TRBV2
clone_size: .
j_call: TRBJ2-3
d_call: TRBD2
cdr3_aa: CASGGASGSQDTQYF
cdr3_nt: TGTGCCAGTGGGGGTGCTAGCGGGAGTCAGGATACGCAGTATTTT

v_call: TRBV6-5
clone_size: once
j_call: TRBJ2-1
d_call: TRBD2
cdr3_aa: CASSYGALTGGNEQFF
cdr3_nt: TGTGCCAGCAGTTACGGGGCCCTGACGGGGGGTAATGAGCAGTTCTTC

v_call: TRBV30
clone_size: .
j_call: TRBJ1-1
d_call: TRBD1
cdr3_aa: CAWSVGTGSAEAFF
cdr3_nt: TGTGCCTGGAGTGTTGGGACAGGGTCCGCAGAAGCTTTCTTT

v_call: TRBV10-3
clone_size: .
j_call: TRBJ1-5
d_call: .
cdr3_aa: CAISETGFSNQPQHF
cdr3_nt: TGTGCCATCAGTGAAACAGGGTTTAGCAATCAGCCCCAGCATTTT

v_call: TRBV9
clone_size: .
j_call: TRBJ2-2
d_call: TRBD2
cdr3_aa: CASSPSSGRGTGELFF
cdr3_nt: TGTGCCAGCAGCCCTTCTAGCGGGAGAGGTACCGGGGAGCTGTTTTTT

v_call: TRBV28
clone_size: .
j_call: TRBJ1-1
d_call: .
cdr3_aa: CASSSSGKGADTEAFF
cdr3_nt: TGTGCCAGCAGTTCTTCAGGGAAGGGTGCGGACACTGAAGCTTTCTTT

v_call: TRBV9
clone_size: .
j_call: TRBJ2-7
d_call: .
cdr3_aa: CASSPTTGYYEQYF
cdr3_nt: TGTGCCAGCAGCCCTACAACAGGGTACTACGAGCAGTACTTC

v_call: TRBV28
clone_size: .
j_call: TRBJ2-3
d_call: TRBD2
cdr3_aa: CASSLGGPTQYF
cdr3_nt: TGTGCCAGCAGTCTGGGAGGGCCGACGCAGTATTTT

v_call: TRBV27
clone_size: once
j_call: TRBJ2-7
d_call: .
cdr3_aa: CASSIVASYEQYF
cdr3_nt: TGTGCCAGCAGTATAGTAGCATCCTACGAGCAGTACTTC

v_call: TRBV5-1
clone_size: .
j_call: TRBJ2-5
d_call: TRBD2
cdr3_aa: CASSWGRSGSGETQYF
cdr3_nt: TGCGCCAGCAGCTGGGGGAGGAGCGGGAGCGGGGAGACCCAGTACTTC

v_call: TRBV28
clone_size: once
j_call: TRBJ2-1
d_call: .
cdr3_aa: CASSTPLFRFF
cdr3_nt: TGTGCCAGCAGTACTCCGTTGTTTCGGTTCTTC

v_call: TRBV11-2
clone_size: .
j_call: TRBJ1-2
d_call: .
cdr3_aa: CASSLPGGLYGYTF
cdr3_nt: TGTGCCAGCAGCCTCCCGGGGGGCCTCTATGGCTACACCTTC

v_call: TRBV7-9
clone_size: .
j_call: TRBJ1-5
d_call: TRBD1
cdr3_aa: CASSLGGQGQPQHF
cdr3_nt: TGTGCCAGCAGCTTAGGGGGACAGGGGCAGCCCCAGCATTTT

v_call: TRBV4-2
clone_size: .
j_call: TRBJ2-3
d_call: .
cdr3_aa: CASSQETGDTQYF
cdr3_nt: TGTGCCAGCAGCCAAGAGACAGGAGATACGCAGTATTTT

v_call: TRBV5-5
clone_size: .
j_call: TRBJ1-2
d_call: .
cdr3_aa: CASSFMGAGDGYTF
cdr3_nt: TGTGCCAGCAGCTTTATGGGGGCAGGAGATGGCTACACCTTC

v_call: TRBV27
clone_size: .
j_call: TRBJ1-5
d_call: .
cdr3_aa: CASSRRARNQPQHF
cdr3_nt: TGTGCCAGCAGCCGGCGGGCCCGCAATCAGCCCCAGCATTTT

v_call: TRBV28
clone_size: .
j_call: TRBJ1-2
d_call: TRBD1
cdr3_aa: CASSLYTQGAGGYTF
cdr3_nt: TGTGCCAGCAGTTTATATACACAGGGGGCTGGGGGCTACACCTTC

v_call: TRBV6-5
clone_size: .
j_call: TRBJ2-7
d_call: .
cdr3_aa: CASTRGGAGSEQYF
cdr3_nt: TGTGCCAGCACTCGAGGGGGGGCAGGTTCCGAGCAGTACTTC

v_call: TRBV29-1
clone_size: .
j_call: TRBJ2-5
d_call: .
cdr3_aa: CSGGGRWGQQETQYF
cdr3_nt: TGCAGCGGTGGGGGCCGTTGGGGGCAGCAAGAGACCCAGTACTTC

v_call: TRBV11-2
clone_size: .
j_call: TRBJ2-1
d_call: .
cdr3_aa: CASSLSHLHNEQFF
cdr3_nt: TGTGCCAGCAGCTTAAGCCATCTCCACAATGAGCAGTTCTTC

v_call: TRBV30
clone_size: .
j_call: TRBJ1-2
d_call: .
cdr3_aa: CAWSGQVNYGYTF
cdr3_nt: TGTGCCTGGAGTGGGCAGGTTAACTATGGCTACACCTTC

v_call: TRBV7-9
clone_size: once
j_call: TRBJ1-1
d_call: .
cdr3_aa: CASHPVGGTEAFF
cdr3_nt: TGTGCCAGCCACCCGGTGGGGGGCACTGAAGCTTTCTTT

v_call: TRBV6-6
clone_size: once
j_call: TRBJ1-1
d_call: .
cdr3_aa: CASSPLTGGFDTEAFF
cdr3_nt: TGTGCCAGCAGTCCCCTGACTGGTGGATTTGACACTGAAGCTTTCTTT

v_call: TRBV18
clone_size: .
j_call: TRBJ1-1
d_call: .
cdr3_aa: CASSPPNGGAEAFF
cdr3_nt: TGTGCCAGCTCACCACCCAATGGCGGGGCTGAAGCTTTCTTT

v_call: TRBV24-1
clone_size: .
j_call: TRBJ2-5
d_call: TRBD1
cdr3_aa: CATSELTGGKETQYF
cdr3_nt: TGTGCCACCAGTGAGCTGACAGGGGGTAAAGAGACCCAGTACTTC

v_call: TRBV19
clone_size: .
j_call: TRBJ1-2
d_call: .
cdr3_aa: CASSSSAF
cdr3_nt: TGTGCCAGTAGTTCCAGTGCCTTC